What follows are 15 T cell receptor beta chains derived from one specimen sequenced in a study of blood T cell repertoires in COVID-19. TCRdb's copy holds only in-frame clones and misses some; the assay was immunoSEQ multiplex PCR. The sample shows about 160,000 clones, over 70% of them seen only once. The sample was PBMCs or T cells enriched from blood (not recorded which). These receptor sequences come from a woman between 40 and 50 years old with acute COVID-19.

This clone showed up just once. V is TRBV7-2 and J is TRBJ1-3; D unclear. Germline CDR1 reads SGHTA; CDR2 reads FQGNSA. The CDR3 spans 16 residues. V was trimmed by 3 bases and J by 2 bases, leaving 14 bases between them. This CDR3 reads CASSFLGSGTGNTIYF. In DNA, the CDR3 is TGTGCCAGCAGCTTCCTAGGGAGCGGGACTGGAAACACCATATATTTT.

This clone has only a few counts. The CDR3 protein is CASSSAGTSGLSSYNEQFF. The CDR3 nucleotides read TGTGCCAGCAGCTCAGCCGGGACTAGCGGGTTGAGCTCCTACAATGAGCAGTTCTTC. The chain carries TRBV13 and TRBJ2-1; 12 bases match TRBD2. CDR1 is PRHDT and CDR2 is FYEKMQ in the germline V gene (reference sequence). Unmatched junction bases numbered 10, after V lost 4 bases and J lost 0 bases. The CDR3 contains 19 residues. The full variable domain, completed using reference TRBV13 and TRBJ2-1, is AAGVIQSPRHLIKEKRETATLKCYPIPRHDTVYWYQQGPGQDPQFLISFYEKMQSDKGSIPDRFSAQQFSDYHSELNMSSLELGDSALYFCASSSAGTSGLSSYNEQFFGPGTRLTVL.

The V gene is TRBV5-5, the J gene TRBJ1-2; D remains ambiguous. The ends were cut back, 0 bases at V and 0 bases at J, with 6 bases in the middle. The CDR3 contains 14 residues. CDR1 and CDR2 from the germline V gene are SGHKS and YYEKEE (reference sequence). This CDR3 is CASSLEQSNYGYTF. In nucleotides, the CDR3 is TGTGCCAGCAGCTTGGAACAATCTAACTATGGCTACACCTTC.

The chain has TRBV6-5 and TRBJ2-7, with TRBD2 identical over 8 bases. CDR3 size: 12 residues. The V gene's germline CDR1 is MNHEY and CDR2 SVGAGI. V was clipped by 6 bases and J by 6 bases; unmatched bases: 4. The CDR3 DNA sequence: TGTGCCAGCAGAACCGGGACTAGCGAGCAGTACGTC. Translating gives CASRTGTSEQYV.

This clone was detected once. The chain couples TRBV5-1 to TRBJ1-1, with TRBD1 matching 7 bases. The CDR3 spans 16 residues. Germline CDR1 and CDR2: SGHRS and YFSETQ. Losses at the gene ends were 5 bases for V and 1 base for J; bases not matched to a gene: 11. CDR3 in amino acids: CASRPRTGLANTEAFF. The CDR3 DNA is TGCGCCAGCAGACCCAGGACAGGATTGGCGAACACTGAAGCTTTCTTT. Based on the CDR3 plus reference TRBV5-1 and TRBJ1-1, the full variable domain is KAGVTQTPRYLIKTRGQQVTLSCSPISGHRSVSWYQQTPGQGLQFLFEYFSETQRNKGNFPGRFSGRQFSNSRSEMNVSTLELGDSALYLCASRPRTGLANTEAFFGQGTRLTVV.

The chain combines TRBV10-3 with TRBJ2-5, with TRBD1 identical over 8 bases. The CDR3 runs 14 residues. Germline CDR1 ENHRY, CDR2 SYGVKD. The ends lost 11 bases at V and 5 bases at J; junction bases unmatched: 13. CDR3: CASREQGVGETQYF. In DNA form, the CDR3 reads TGTGCCTCCCGCGAACAGGGGGTGGGTGAGACCCAGTACTTC.

The V and J genes are TRBV27 and TRBJ2-7; maybe TRBD2 (6 bases). This CDR3 is built from 14 residues. CDR1 is MNHEY, CDR2 SMNVEV, per germline (reference sequence). The germline V and J ends were trimmed by 6 bases and 6 bases, with 18 bases remaining between them. The CDR3 here is CASRGRGGFGEQYF. The CDR3 DNA is TGTGCCAGCAGGGGAAGGGGAGGTTTTGGCGAGCAGTACTTC.

Ten or more counts support this clone. This rearrangement joins TRBV5-1 to TRBJ2-7; 9 bases agree with TRBD1. Germline lookup yields CDR1 SGHRS and CDR2 YFSETQ. This CDR3 has 15 amino acids. Trimming at V came to 0 bases and at J to 3 bases, leaving 4 bases not matched to a gene. CDR3 bases: TGCGCCAGCAGCTTGGAGGGACAGGGCCTCTACGAGCAGTACTTC. It yields the protein CASSLEGQGLYEQYF.

The chain joins TRBV13 to TRBJ2-7, with TRBD1 matching 7 bases. Germline assignment: CDR1 PRHDT and CDR2 FYEKMQ (reference sequence). The CDR3 covers 15 residues. Losses at the gene ends were 3 bases for V and 3 bases for J; bases not matched to a gene: 8. The CDR3 spells CASSFTPRDSYEQYF. The CDR3 bases are TGTGCCAGCAGCTTTACCCCCCGGGACAGCTACGAGCAGTACTTC. Drawing the rest from reference TRBV13 and TRBJ2-7, the complete variable domain is AAGVIQSPRHLIKEKRETATLKCYPIPRHDTVYWYQQGPGQDPQFLISFYEKMQSDKGSIPDRFSAQQFSDYHSELNMSSLELGDSALYFCASSFTPRDSYEQYFGPGTRLTVT.

V and J are TRBV7-9 and TRBJ1-3, with 7 bases matching TRBD1. The CDR3 covers 15 residues. After removal of 5 bases from V and 1 base from J, the junction contained 5 bases not matched to a gene. Germline V gene sequence: CDR1 SEHNR, CDR2 FQNEAQ (reference sequence). DNA of the CDR3: TGTGCCAGCAGCGCAGGGGGTTTGTCTGGAAACACCATATATTTT. It specifies CASSAGGLSGNTIYF.

V usage is TRBV5-6 and J usage is TRBJ2-7, with 7 nucleotides matching TRBD1. Trimming took 4 bases from V and 4 from J; bases not matched to a gene: 11. This CDR3 spans 15 amino acids. Germline-derived CDR1 and CDR2 are SGHDT and YYEEEE. The CDR3 DNA reads TGTGCCAGCAGCCCACTCCTGGGGACAGAGTACGAGCAGTACTTC. It codes for CASSPLLGTEYEQYF.

This clone came up once. The rearrangement uses TRBV5-5 and TRBJ1-2, with TRBD1 as a possible D gene (6 bases). V was shortened by 4 bases and J by 4 bases, with 17 bases between the two germline ends. Germline assignment: CDR1 SGHKS and CDR2 YYEKEE (reference sequence). The CDR3 runs to 15 residues. The DNA of the CDR3 is TGTGCCAGCAGCCCACGGGACACCACCCCCTATGGCTACACCTTC. Protein sequence: CASSPRDTTPYGYTF.

The genes are TRBV27 and TRBJ2-1, with 7 bases that match TRBD2. CDR1 and CDR2 from the germline V gene are MNHEY and SMNVEV (reference sequence). V was clipped by 5 bases and J by 7 bases; unmatched bases: 8. The CDR3 spans 14 residues. The CDR3 here is CASSGGGGRNEQFF. CDR3 in DNA: TGTGCCAGCAGTGGGGGGGGTGGGAGGAATGAGCAGTTCTTC.

The genes are TRBV3-1 (or the pseudogene TRBV3-2) and TRBJ2-1; 10 bases are a match to TRBD2. The CDR3 runs to 19 residues. V was pared by 1 base and J by 5 bases, with 14 bases of the junction left unmatched. Germline V gives CDR1 LGHDT, CDR2 YNNKEL (reference sequence). The CDR3 is CASSQVGSSGSVAHNEQFF. Written as DNA, the CDR3 is TGTGCCAGCAGCCAAGTGGGGTCTAGCGGGAGTGTCGCCCACAATGAGCAGTTCTTC.

The J gene is TRBJ2-1, the V gene TRBV3-1 (or the pseudogene TRBV3-2); 7 bases are a match to TRBD2. The germline CDR1 and CDR2 sequences are LGHDT and YNNKEL (reference sequence). Trimming took 0 bases from V and 7 from J; bases not matched to a gene: 9. The CDR3 runs 16 residues. The CDR3 DNA follows: TGTGCCAGCAGCCAAGAGGGGAGGACTAGACGGAATGAGCAGTTCTTC. Translating it yields CASSQEGRTRRNEQFF.